This TCR beta chain was identified in a study of regulatory T cells in long-lasting Graves disease. For the study at large: Persistent Graves' disease required over 5 years of antithyroid drugs and positive TSH receptor antibodies.

Building the TCR beta libraries relied on iRepertoire HTBI primers, and CDR3 regions underwent Arm-PCR. TCRdb reanalysed the multiplex PCR reads using MiXCR and keeps one entry per CDR3 protein. The sample includes fewer than 400,000 distinct CDR3 sequences, 15% to 20% of them seen just once. Regarding time point: persistent/refractory GD, antithyroid drugs over 5 years with positive TRAb. The TCR library was prepared using RNA isolated from PBMCs. Study outcomes and limitations: Accuracy could have been hurt by small sample size.

Remarks on this clonotype: Its antigen is as yet unknown.

Germline-derived CDR1 and CDR2 are MNHEY and SMNVEV (reference sequence). J lost 8 bases, V lost 2 bases, and 2 bases had no gene match. The length of the CDR3 is 13 residues. The receptor was derived from a female donor with Graves disease. The rearrangement links TRBV27 to TRBJ1-2; 10 positions agree with TRBD1. This sample comprised peripheral blood mononuclear cells (PBMCs), obtained when the disease was refractory, from a patient treated with antithyroid drugs. CDR3 in amino acids: CASSLDRGQGYTF. DNA for the CDR3: TGTGCCAGCAGTTTAGACAGGGGGCAAGGCTACACCTTC.